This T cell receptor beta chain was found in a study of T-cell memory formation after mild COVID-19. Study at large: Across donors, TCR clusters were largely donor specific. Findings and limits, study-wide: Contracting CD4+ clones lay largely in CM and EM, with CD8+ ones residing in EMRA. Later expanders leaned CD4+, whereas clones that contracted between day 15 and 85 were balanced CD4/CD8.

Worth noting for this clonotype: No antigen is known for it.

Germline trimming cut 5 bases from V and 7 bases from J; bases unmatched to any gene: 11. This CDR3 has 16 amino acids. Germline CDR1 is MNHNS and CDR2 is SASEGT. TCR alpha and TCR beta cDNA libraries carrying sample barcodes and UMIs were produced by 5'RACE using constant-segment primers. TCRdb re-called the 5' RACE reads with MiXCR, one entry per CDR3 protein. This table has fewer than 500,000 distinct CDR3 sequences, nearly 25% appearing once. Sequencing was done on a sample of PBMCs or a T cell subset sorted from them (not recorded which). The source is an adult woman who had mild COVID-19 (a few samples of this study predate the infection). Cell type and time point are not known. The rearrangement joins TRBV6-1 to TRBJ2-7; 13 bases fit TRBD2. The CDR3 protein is CASSSPGLAGAEEQYF. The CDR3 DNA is TGTGCCAGCAGTTCGCCAGGACTAGCGGGAGCGGAAGAGCAGTACTTC.